The 17 T cell receptor beta chains given below trace back to one sample, sequenced in a study of Ad26.COV2.S vaccination and SARS-CoV-2 variants. Treatment given: over 15 received Ad26.COV2.S at low or high dose, single or two shots; several received placebo; per-sample allocation not given. Sampling was done on day 63 after the first vaccine or placebo injection. The repertoire was sequenced with immunoSEQ multiplex PCR; TCRdb's copy has only in-frame clones and lacks some. The sample yields 400,000 to 500,000 clones, roughly 88% seen once. The sequences come from peripheral blood, collected in a trial of Ad26.COV2.S vaccine versus placebo. Receptor source: a person aged 18 to 59 who received the Ad26.COV2.S COVID-19 vaccine or a placebo.

The chain carries TRBV15 and TRBJ1-6; D not certain. Looked up from germline, CDR1 is LNHNV and CDR2 is YYDKDF (reference sequence). The ends were cut back, 1 base at V and 2 bases at J, with 12 bases in the middle. There are 17 residues in the CDR3. The CDR3 spells CATSRAGRSAYNSPLHF. The DNA for the CDR3 is TGTGCCACCAGCAGAGCAGGACGGTCCGCCTATAATTCACCCCTCCACTTT.

The CDR3 spells CASTEGAGTDTQYF. For the CDR3, the DNA is TGCGCCAGCACGGAGGGGGCGGGAACAGATACGCAGTATTTT. This chain links TRBV5-1 with TRBJ2-3; D may be TRBD1 (7 bases). CDR3 length: 14 residues. The ends were cut back, 6 bases at V and 3 bases at J, with 14 bases in the middle. CDR1 is SGHRS, CDR2 YFSETQ, per germline.

In this sample, this clone turned up once. The chain has TRBV10-3 and TRBJ1-3; D remains ambiguous. The CDR3 extends over 15 amino acids. In germline, CDR1 is ENHRY, CDR2 SYGVKD. Between the trimmed V and J ends, which lost 2 bases and 0 bases, there was a span of 8 bases. The CDR3 reads CAISEKGSSGNTIYF. CDR3 nucleotide sequence: TGTGCCATCAGTGAGAAGGGAAGCTCTGGAAACACCATATATTTT.

The CDR3 DNA sequence: TGTGCCAGCAGGAAAGCAGCAGTATATGGCTACACCTTC. Protein: CASRKAAVYGYTF. V and J are TRBV6-5 and TRBJ1-2; D unclear. This CDR3 comprises 13 residues. Germline V gene data show CDR1 as MNHEY and CDR2 as SVGAGI. Trimming left V 6 bases short and J 5 bases short, with 13 bases between.

This clone occurred a few times. DNA of the CDR3: TGTGCCACCAGCCCCGGGTCTGCAGCCTTTAACACCGGGGAGCTGTTTTTT. Amino acids: CATSPGSAAFNTGELFF. The chain joins TRBV15 to TRBJ2-2; no firm D call. V was pared by 5 bases and J by 2 bases, with 18 bases between. Germline loops: CDR1 LNHNV, CDR2 YYDKDF (reference sequence). The CDR3 is 17 amino acids.

The sample holds one count of this clone. The rearrangement joins TRBV4-3 to TRBJ2-1; 13 bases are a match to TRBD2. The CDR3 covers 19 residues. Looked up from germline, CDR1 is LGHNA and CDR2 is YSLEER. Germline trimming cut 4 bases from V and 5 bases from J; bases unmatched to any gene: 14. The CDR3 protein is CASSPLEGAGLAGDNEQFF. The CDR3 coding sequence is TGCGCCAGCAGCCCACTCGAGGGCGCCGGACTAGCGGGGGACAATGAGCAGTTCTTC.

This chain uses TRBV6-2 or TRBV6-3 with TRBJ2-7, with TRBD2 matching over 7 bases. V shed 1 base and J 3 bases; nucleotides not matched to a gene: 9. Per germline, CDR1 MNHEY and CDR2 SVGEGT. CDR3 length: 16 residues. The CDR3 DNA follows: TGTGCCAGCAGTTACTTATCTAGCGGATCCCACTACGAGCAGTACTTC. Encoded protein: CASSYLSSGSHYEQYF.

The V call is TRBV12-3 or TRBV12-4, the J call TRBJ1-1, with 8 bases fitting TRBD1. The length of the CDR3 is 12 residues. V shed 7 bases and J 5 bases; nucleotides not matched to a gene: 3. In DNA form, the CDR3 reads TGTGCCAGCATCACAGGGGGGACTGAAGCTTTCTTT. Translation gives CASITGGTEAFF.

This clone was observed once. The chain employs TRBV27 and TRBJ2-7, with 7 bases fitting TRBD2. Looked up from germline, CDR1 is MNHEY and CDR2 is SMNVEV (reference sequence). Losses at the gene ends were 8 bases for V and 5 bases for J; bases not matched to a gene: 12. This CDR3 contains 14 residues. DNA of the CDR3: TGTGCCAGCCTCCCGGGGGGTCTGCTTAACGAGCAGTACTTC. Protein product: CASLPGGLLNEQYF.

This clone occurred many times. The V call is TRBV6-2 or TRBV6-3, the J call TRBJ1-2, with D possibly TRBD1 on 5 matching bases. Trimming removed 2 bases from V and 6 bases from J, with 13 bases in between. The CDR3 is 14 residues long. Per germline, CDR1 MNHEY and CDR2 SVGEGT. CDR3 coding DNA: TGTGCCAGCAGTTACGTCAGGGCGGACCATGGCTACACCTTC. Its protein is CASSYVRADHGYTF.

Ten or more counts support this clone. This sequence joins TRBV19 and TRBJ1-6; D ambiguous. V was clipped by 7 bases and J by 4 bases, with 20 bases between them. The V gene's germline CDR1 is LNHDA and CDR2 SQIVND (reference sequence). The CDR3 sequence is 17 residues long. The CDR3 DNA sequence: TGTGCCAGTACCAAAACTCCGGGGTATCGGTATAATTCACCCCTCCACTTT. Amino acid sequence: CASTKTPGYRYNSPLHF. Combining the CDR3 with reference TRBV19 and TRBJ1-6 gives the whole variable domain DGGITQSPKYLFRKEGQNVTLSCEQNLNHDAMYWYRQDPGQGLRLIYYSQIVNDFQKGDIAEGYSVSREKKESFPLTVTSAQKNPTAFYLCASTKTPGYRYNSPLHFGNGTRLTVT.

This clone was recorded only once. The J gene is TRBJ2-2, the V gene TRBV29-1; tentative D call: TRBD2 (5 bases). CDR3 size: 12 residues. The V end lost 4 bases, the J end lost 7 bases, and 10 bases lay between the germline ends. Germline V gives CDR1 SQVTM, CDR2 ANQGSEA. CDR3: CSVGVAGGELFF. The CDR3 DNA sequence: TGCAGCGTTGGGGTGGCGGGCGGGGAGCTGTTTTTT.

The chain is built from TRBV13 and TRBJ2-1; 8 bases line up with TRBD2. Germline CDR1 is PRHDT and CDR2 is FYEKMQ (reference sequence). With 10 bases clipped from V and 8 bases from J, the junction kept 22 bases outside the gene matches. The CDR3 length is 17 residues. This CDR3 is CATHPGGSGGPGHEQFF. The CDR3 DNA follows: TGTGCCACCCACCCGGGGGGATCGGGGGGGCCGGGTCATGAGCAGTTCTTC.

The chain has TRBV19 and TRBJ1-1, with D possibly matching TRBD1 (6 bases). The germline V and J ends were trimmed by 1 base and 5 bases, with 8 bases remaining between them. Germline lookup yields CDR1 LNHDA and CDR2 SQIVND (reference sequence). The CDR3 runs 13 residues. This CDR3 reads CASSIGGATEAFF. The DNA of the CDR3 is TGTGCCAGTAGTATAGGGGGGGCGACTGAAGCTTTCTTT.

The CDR3 nucleotides read TGTGCCAGCAGCCACCGGGGGCATGAGCAGTTCTTC. Translated, it gives CASSHRGHEQFF. This sequence joins TRBV7-2 and TRBJ2-1; D possibly matches TRBD1 or TRBD2 (6 bases each). Trimming shortened V by 5 bases and J by 8 bases, and 10 bases separated the two germline ends. Germline CDR1 is SGHTA and CDR2 is FQGNSA. This CDR3 is built from 12 residues.

The chain recombines TRBV9 with TRBJ2-2; a possible D gene is TRBD2 (7 bases). Germline CDR1 reads SGDLS; CDR2 reads YYNGEE. The V gene lost 4 bases and the J gene lost 0 bases, with 13 bases spanning the gap. CDR3 length: 16 residues. The CDR3 is CASSPRGAANTGELFF. The CDR3, as DNA: TGTGCCAGCAGCCCTCGGGGGGCCGCGAACACCGGGGAGCTGTTTTTT.

This clone was counted a single time. V usage is TRBV7-9 and J usage is TRBJ2-1; 14 bases align to TRBD2. The CDR3 is 17 residues long. V lost 4 bases to trimming and J lost 0 bases; unmatched junction nucleotides: 2. The germline V gene encodes CDR1 SEHNR and CDR2 FQNEAQ (reference sequence). The CDR3 reads CASSSGTSGGSYNEQFF. Written as DNA, the CDR3 is TGTGCCAGCAGCTCCGGGACTAGCGGGGGCTCCTACAATGAGCAGTTCTTC.